This T cell receptor beta chain was identified during a study of PD-L1 blockade in urothelial cancer. Study-level background: Administration of atezolizumab to patients began at some point between 2014 and 2016, at 1,200 mg intravenously every 3 weeks.

Described time point: peripheral blood 6 weeks after treatment start. Sample contribution per patient ranged from 1 to 8, covering pretreatment and on-treatment. Repertoires were generated with immunoSEQ multiplex PCR, while TCRdb's copy carries only in-frame clones and drops some. The table records nearly 45,000 clones, roughly 82% of them present only once. The ends were cut back, 5 bases at V and 1 base at J, with 21 bases in the middle. This CDR3 is built from 19 residues. Germline lookup yields CDR1 SGHAT and CDR2 FQNNGV. The chain uses TRBV11-2 and TRBJ1-6; D may be TRBD1 (6 bases). The clonotype was recovered from a man aged 55 to 70 with urothelial cancer. The input for sequencing was PBMCs, taken around atezolizumab (anti-PD-L1) treatment. CDR3 sequence (DNA): TGTGCCAGCAGCCGTTTTGCTACAGGGCTAGGGTCCTATAATTCACCCCTCCACTTT. Translated, it gives CASSRFATGLGSYNSPLHF.